Listed below are T cell receptor beta chains from one sample, sequenced in a study of T cell repertoires in cytomegalovirus infection. TCRdb processed the reads anew with MiXCR; each CDR3 protein has one entry. The table lists 560,000 or so distinct CDR3 sequences, approximately 15% of them singletons, with roughly a quarter in the top ten. What was sequenced was CD8+ T cells from PBMCs. Every receptor here comes from a human donor in good health (CMV status not recorded). Some clones in this sample may be carry-over from other donors' samples. CDR3s include the opening cysteine and the closing phenylalanine or tryptophan. D genes are given only for firm matches. Clone size is shown for a subset of rows, as once, few, many or a class of expanded clone.

clone_size j_call v_call d_call cdr3_nt cdr3_aa
. TRBJ2-1 TRBV7-6 . TGTGCCAGCAGCTTAGCCGGGGACCATGAGCAGTTCTTC CASSLAGDHEQFF
. TRBJ2-7 TRBV5-1 . TGCGCCAGCAGCTTGAAGGTGGGCTACGAGCAGTACTTC CASSLKVGYEQYF
many TRBJ2-3 TRBV28 . TGTGCCAGCAGTTTATCGGAGTTAAAGGGAGATACGCAGTATTTT CASSLSELKGDTQYF
. TRBJ1-1 TRBV12-3/TRBV12-4 . TGTGCCAGCAGTTTAAGTATCGGATCGGACGCTGAAGCTTTCTTT CASSLSIGSDAEAFF
. TRBJ2-1 TRBV25-1 TRBD2 TGTGCCAGCATCCCCAGCGGGAGTAACAATGAGCAGTTCTTC CASIPSGSNNEQFF
few TRBJ2-7 TRBV5-1 . TGCGCCAGCAGCACGGACAGATTCTCCGAGCAGTACTTC CASSTDRFSEQYF
many TRBJ1-1 TRBV7-9 . TGTGCCAGCAGCTTAGTCAGGGGCGTGGGTACTGAAGCTTTCTTT CASSLVRGVGTEAFF
few TRBJ2-1 TRBV7-3 TRBD2 TGTGCCAGCAGCTTAATGGCTAGCGGGGCCAATGAGCAGTTCTTC CASSLMASGANEQFF
few TRBJ2-3 TRBV5-6 . TGTGCCAGCAGCCACCGACACCACATGCTGGCAGATACGCAGTATTTT CASSHRHHMLADTQYF
. TRBJ2-7 TRBV18 TRBD2 TGTGCCAGCTCGGACGGACTAGCCTCCTACGAGCAGTACTTC CASSDGLASYEQYF
many TRBJ2-4 TRBV7-8 . TGTGCCAGCAGCATTCCGACAGAGCTAGCCAAAAACATTCAGTACTTC CASSIPTELAKNIQYF
. TRBJ2-7 TRBV5-5 . TGTGCCAGCAGCTTGACTTATGTCTACGAGCAGTACTTC CASSLTYVYEQYF
many TRBJ1-2 TRBV12-3/TRBV12-4 . TGTGCCAGCAGTTTAGGGGGGGACCGAGTCTATGGCTACACCTTC CASSLGGDRVYGYTF
once TRBJ2-1 TRBV6-2/TRBV6-3 TRBD1 TGTGCCAGCAGCACTTGGACAGGGACGTTCGATGAGCAGTTCTTC CASSTWTGTFDEQFF
. TRBJ2-7 TRBV20-1 TRBD2 TGCAGTGCTAGAGAGCGGGAGAACTCCTACGAGCAGTACTTC CSARERENSYEQYF
many TRBJ1-2 TRBV27 . TGTGCCAGCAGTCCCTCCCCAGGGCCCCCTAACTATGGCTACACCTTC CASSPSPGPPNYGYTF
many TRBJ1-1 TRBV7-3 . TGTGCCAGCAGCTTAGGGTATGGGAACACTGAAGCTTTCTTT CASSLGYGNTEAFF